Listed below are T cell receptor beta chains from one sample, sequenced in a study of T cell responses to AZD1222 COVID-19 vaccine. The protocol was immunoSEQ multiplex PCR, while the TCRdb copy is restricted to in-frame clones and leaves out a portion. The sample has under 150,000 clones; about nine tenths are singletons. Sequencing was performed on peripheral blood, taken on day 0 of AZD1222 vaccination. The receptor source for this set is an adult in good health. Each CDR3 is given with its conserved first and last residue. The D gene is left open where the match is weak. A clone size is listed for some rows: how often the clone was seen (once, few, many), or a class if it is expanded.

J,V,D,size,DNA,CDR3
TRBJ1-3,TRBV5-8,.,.,TGTGCCAGCAGCTGGGCCGGGACGGGCTCTGGAAACACCATATATTTT,CASSWAGTGSGNTIYF
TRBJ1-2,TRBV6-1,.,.,TGTGCCAGCAGGATGCTCAGGGAGGTAGACTATGGCTACACCTTC,CASRMLREVDYGYTF
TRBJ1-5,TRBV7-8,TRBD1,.,TGTGCCAGCAGCTTAGACCGCCACGACAGGGGAAGCAATCAGCCCCAGCATTTT,CASSLDRHDRGSNQPQHF
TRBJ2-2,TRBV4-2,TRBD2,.,TGTGCCAGCAGCCCCCGTCGGTGGCTAGCGGGGCGCACCGGGGAGCTGTTTTTT,CASSPRRWLAGRTGELFF
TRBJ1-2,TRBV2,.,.,TGTGCCAGCAGTGAATCGGAGGACCACTATGGCTACACCTTC,CASSESEDHYGYTF
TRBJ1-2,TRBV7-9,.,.,TGTGCCAGCAGCTTAGCGGACGGGTCCTACACCTTC,CASSLADGSYTF
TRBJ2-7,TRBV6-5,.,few,TGTGCCAGCAGTTACTCCGGACCTTCACGGGAGCAGTACTTC,CASSYSGPSREQYF
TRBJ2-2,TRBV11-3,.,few,TGTGCCAGCAGCTTAGAACAGGGATCGGGCGGGGAGCTGTTTTTT,CASSLEQGSGGELFF
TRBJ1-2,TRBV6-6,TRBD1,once,TGTGCCAGCAGTCACGGGGACAGGGGTGGCTACACCTTC,CASSHGDRGGYTF
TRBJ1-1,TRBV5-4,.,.,TGTGCCAGCAGCGGGGGCCTTGACACTGAAGCTTTCTTT,CASSGGLDTEAFF
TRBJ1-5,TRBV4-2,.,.,TGTGCCAGCAGCCAAGTCGGCATATCGGGTGGCAATCAGCCCCAGCATTTT,CASSQVGISGGNQPQHF
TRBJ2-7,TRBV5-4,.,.,TGTGCCAGCAGCTTTTTAAAGGCCCCTCACGAGCAGTACTTC,CASSFLKAPHEQYF
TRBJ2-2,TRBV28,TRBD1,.,TGTGCCAGCAGCTTCGGACAGGGGGCGACTTACGGGGAGCTGTTTTTT,CASSFGQGATYGELFF
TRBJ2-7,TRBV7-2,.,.,TGTGCCAGCAGCTTAATGGGGGCCCCCTACGAGCAGTACTTC,CASSLMGAPYEQYF
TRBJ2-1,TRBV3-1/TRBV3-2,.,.,TGTGCCAGCAGCCAAGTCGGCACTGCGGATGAGCAGTTCTTC,CASSQVGTADEQFF
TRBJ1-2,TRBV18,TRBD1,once,TGTGCCAGCTCACCACCGGCAGGGGGCGGGTATGGCTACACCTTC,CASSPPAGGGYGYTF
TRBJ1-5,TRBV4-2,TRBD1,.,TGTGCCAGCAGCCAAGGGGACAGGCCCCAGCATTTT,CASSQGDRPQHF
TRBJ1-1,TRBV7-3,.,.,TGTGCCAGCAGCCTTACCGGTCCGGCTGCAGCTTTCTTT,CASSLTGPAAAFF
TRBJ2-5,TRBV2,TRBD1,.,TGTGCCAGCAGTGAGCTCGGACAGGGTCCGGAGACCCAGTACTTC,CASSELGQGPETQYF
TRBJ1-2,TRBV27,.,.,TGTGCCAGCAGTTTAAACAGGGCAAGCAGTTCCACCTTC,CASSLNRASSSTF
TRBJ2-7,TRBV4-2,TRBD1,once,TGTGCCAGCAACTGGGACAGAGGCTACGAGCAGTACTTC,CASNWDRGYEQYF
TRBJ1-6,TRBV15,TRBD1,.,TGTGCCACCAGCAGGACGACAGGGTCGAATTCACCCCTCCACTTT,CATSRTTGSNSPLHF
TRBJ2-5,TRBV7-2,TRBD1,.,TGTGCCAGCAGCCGTGGACAGGGGGAGACCCAGTACTTC,CASSRGQGETQYF
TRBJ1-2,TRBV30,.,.,TGTGCCTGGAGTGTTCGGGGGGTTGATGGCTACACCTTC,CAWSVRGVDGYTF
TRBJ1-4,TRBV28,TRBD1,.,TGTGCCAGCAGTCCCCCGGGACAGGGTTGGGAAAAACTGTTTTTT,CASSPPGQGWEKLFF
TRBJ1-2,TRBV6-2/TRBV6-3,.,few,TGTGCCAGCAGTGCAGATAGAGGTGGCTACACCTTC,CASSADRGGYTF
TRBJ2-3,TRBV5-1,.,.,TGCGCCAGCAGCCCTGCAGCGGACACAGATACGCAGTATTTT,CASSPAADTDTQYF
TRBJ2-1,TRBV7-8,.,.,TGTGCCAGCAGCTTGGAGGACAGTACTCCCTACAATGAGCAGTTCTTC,CASSLEDSTPYNEQFF
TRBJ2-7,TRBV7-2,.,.,TGTGCCAGCAGCTTAGATCATATCGGCCGGATCTCCTACGAGCAGTACTTC,CASSLDHIGRISYEQYF
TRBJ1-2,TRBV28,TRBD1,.,TGTGCCAGCAGTTTGGGGGGGGCAGGGGGCCCTTATGGCTACACCTTC,CASSLGGAGGPYGYTF
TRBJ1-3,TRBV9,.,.,TGTGCCAGCAGCGTAGAGTGGGGAAACACCATATATTTT,CASSVEWGNTIYF
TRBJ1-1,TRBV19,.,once,TGTGCCAGTAGTATAACTGCAGGGAGGAGCACTGAAGCTTTCTTT,CASSITAGRSTEAFF
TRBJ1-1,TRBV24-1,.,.,TGTGCCACCAGTGAGGCGAACACTGAAGCTTTCTTT,CATSEANTEAFF
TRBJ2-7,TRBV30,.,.,TGTGCCTGGAGTCGGAAAGGCGGGGCAATACTCGGCTCCTACGAGCAGTACTTC,CAWSRKGGAILGSYEQYF
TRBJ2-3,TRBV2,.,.,TGTGCCGGCGGACTACCCCTCACAGATACGCAGTATTTT,CAGGLPLTDTQYF
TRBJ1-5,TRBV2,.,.,TGTGCCAGCAGTGAGCGGACAGTTAGCAATCAGCCCCAGCATTTT,CASSERTVSNQPQHF
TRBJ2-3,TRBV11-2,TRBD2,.,TGTGCCAGCAGCTTAGGGACTAGCAACACAGATACGCAGTATTTT,CASSLGTSNTDTQYF
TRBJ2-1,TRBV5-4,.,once,TGTGCCAGCAGCTTGGGACGGGGGGCCAGATACAATGAGCAGTTCTTC,CASSLGRGARYNEQFF
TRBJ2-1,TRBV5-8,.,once,TGTGCCAGCTCCCTTTTCCAGGGGAATTCCTACAATGAGCAGTTCTTC,CASSLFQGNSYNEQFF
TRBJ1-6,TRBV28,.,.,TGTGCCAGCAGTACCCCAGGAAGGGGACGGGATAATTCACCCCTCCACTTT,CASSTPGRGRDNSPLHF
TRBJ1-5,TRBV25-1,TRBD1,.,TGTGCCAGCAGTGCTGACAGGGGGTGGCAGCCCCAGCATTTT,CASSADRGWQPQHF
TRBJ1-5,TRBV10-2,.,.,TGCGCCAGCAGTGAGTCAGGGGGAGGCAATCAGCCCCAGCATTTT,CASSESGGGNQPQHF
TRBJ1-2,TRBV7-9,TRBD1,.,TGTGCCAGCAGCCTGGGACAGCGTAACTATGGCTACACCTTC,CASSLGQRNYGYTF
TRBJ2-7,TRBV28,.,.,TGTGCCAGCAGTTTATTCCGGGGCGGGGAGATCTACGAGCAGTACTTC,CASSLFRGGEIYEQYF
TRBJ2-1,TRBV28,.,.,TGTGCCAGCAGTCCCCTACAGGGCGCGGCCGGCCCCGCTGAGCAGTTCTTC,CASSPLQGAAGPAEQFF
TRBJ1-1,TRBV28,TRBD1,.,TGTGCCAGCAGTCCAGGGGGCATGAACACTGAAGCTTTCTTT,CASSPGGMNTEAFF
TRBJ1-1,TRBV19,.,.,TGTGCCAGCAGTAGTCCGATTGATGAAGCTTTCTTT,CASSSPIDEAFF
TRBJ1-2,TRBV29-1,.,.,TGCAGCGTAGATAGTTTGGTTCACTATGGCTACACCTTC,CSVDSLVHYGYTF